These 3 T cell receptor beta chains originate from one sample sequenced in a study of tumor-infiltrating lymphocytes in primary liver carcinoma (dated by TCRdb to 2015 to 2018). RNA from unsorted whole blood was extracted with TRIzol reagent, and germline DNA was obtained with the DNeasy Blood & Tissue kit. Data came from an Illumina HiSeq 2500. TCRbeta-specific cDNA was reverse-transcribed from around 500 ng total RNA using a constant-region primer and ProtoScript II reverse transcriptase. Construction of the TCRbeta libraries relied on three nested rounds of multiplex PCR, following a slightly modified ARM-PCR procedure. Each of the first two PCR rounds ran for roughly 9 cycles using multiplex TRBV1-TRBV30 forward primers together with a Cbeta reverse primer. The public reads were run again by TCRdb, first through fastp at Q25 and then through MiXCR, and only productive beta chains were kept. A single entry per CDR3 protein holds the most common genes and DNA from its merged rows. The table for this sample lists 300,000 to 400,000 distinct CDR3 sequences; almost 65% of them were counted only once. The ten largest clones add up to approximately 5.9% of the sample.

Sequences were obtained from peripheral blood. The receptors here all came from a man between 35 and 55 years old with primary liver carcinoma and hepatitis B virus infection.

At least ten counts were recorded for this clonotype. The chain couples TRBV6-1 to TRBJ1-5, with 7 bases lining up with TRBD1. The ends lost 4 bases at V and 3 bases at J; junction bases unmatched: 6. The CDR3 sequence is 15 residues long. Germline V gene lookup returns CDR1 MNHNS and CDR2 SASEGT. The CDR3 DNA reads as TGTGCCAGCAGTGTAAAAGGGGGCGACAATCAGCCCCAGCATTTT. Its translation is CASSVKGGDNQPQHF.

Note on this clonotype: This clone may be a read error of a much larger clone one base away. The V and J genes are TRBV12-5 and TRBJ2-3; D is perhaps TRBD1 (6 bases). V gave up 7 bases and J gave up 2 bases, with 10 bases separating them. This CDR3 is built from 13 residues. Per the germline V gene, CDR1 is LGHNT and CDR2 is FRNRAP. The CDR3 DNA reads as TGTGCTAGTGCCTGGGACATCACAGATACGCAGTATTTT. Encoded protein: CASAWDITDTQYF.

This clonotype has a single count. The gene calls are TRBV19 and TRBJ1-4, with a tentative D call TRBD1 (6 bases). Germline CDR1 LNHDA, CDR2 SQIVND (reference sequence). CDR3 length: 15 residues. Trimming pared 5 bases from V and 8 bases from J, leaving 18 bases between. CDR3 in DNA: TGTGCCAGTAGTTCTCCATCGGGCGGACAGGAAAAACTGTTTTTT. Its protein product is CASSSPSGGQEKLFF.